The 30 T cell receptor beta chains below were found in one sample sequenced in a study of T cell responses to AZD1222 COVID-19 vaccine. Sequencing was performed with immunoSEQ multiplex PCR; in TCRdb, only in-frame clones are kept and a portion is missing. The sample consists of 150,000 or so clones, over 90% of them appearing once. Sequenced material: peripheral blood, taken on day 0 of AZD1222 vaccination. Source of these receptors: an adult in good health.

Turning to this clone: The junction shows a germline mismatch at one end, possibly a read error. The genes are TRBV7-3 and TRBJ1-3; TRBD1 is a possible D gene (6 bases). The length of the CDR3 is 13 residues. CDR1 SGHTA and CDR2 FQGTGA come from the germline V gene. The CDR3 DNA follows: TGTGCCAGCAGACAAGGGGGAAACAGGCGGTGGGATTTT. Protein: CASRQGGNRRWDF.

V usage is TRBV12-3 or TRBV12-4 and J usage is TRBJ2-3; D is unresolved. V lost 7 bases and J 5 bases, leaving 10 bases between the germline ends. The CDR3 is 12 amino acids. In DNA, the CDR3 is TGTGCCAGCACCACCTCCCAAGATACGCAGTATTTT. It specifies CASTTSQDTQYF.

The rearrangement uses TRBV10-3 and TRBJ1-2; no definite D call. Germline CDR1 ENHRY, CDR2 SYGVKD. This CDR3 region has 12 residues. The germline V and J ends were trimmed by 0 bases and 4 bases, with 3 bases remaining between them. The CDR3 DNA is TGTGCCATCAGTGAGTCGTTCTATGGCTACACCTTC. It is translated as CAISESFYGYTF.

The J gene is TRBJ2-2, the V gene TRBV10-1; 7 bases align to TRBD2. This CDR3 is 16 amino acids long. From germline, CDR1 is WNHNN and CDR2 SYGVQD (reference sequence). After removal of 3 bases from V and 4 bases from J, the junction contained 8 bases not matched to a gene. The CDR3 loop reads CASSEGVAGSTGELFF. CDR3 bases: TGCGCCAGCAGTGAAGGGGTAGCGGGTAGCACCGGGGAGCTGTTTTTT.

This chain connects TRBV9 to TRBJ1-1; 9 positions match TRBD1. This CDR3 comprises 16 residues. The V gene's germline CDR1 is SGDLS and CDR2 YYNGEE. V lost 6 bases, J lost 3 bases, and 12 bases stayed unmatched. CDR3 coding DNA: TGTGCCAGCACCCTAGGACAGGGGAGGGAGTACACTGAAGCTTTCTTT. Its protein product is CASTLGQGREYTEAFF.

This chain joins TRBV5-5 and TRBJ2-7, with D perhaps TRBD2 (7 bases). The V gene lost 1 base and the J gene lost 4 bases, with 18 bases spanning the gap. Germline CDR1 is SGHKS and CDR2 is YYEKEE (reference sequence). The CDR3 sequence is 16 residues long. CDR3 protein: CASSLLTGGGHYEQYF. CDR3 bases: TGTGCCAGCAGCTTGTTGACTGGCGGGGGACATTACGAGCAGTACTTC.

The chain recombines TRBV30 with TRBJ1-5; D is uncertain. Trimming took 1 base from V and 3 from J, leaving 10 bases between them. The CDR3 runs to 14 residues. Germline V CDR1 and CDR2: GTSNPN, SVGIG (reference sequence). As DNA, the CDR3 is TGTGCCTGGAGTGGGTCGGCTTTCAATCAGCCCCAGCATTTT. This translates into CAWSGSAFNQPQHF.

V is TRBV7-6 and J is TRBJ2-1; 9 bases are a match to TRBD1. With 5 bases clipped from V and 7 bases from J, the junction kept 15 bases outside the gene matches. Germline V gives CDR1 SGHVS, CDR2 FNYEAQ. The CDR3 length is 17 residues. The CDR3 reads CASSPLWGDRARNEQFF. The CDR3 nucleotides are TGTGCCAGCAGCCCCCTCTGGGGGGACAGGGCGCGTAATGAGCAGTTCTTC.

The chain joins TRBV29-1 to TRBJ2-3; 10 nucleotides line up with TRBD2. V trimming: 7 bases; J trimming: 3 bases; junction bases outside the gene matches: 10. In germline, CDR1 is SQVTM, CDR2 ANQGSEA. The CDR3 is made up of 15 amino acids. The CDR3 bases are TGCAGCGAGAGCGGGGGGGCCGACGAGACAGATACGCAGTATTTT. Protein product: CSESGGADETDTQYF.

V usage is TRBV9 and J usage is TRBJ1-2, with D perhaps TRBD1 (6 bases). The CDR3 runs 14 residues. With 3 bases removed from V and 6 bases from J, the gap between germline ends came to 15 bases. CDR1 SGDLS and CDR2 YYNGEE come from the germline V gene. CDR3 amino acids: CASSASTGLDGYTF. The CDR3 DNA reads TGTGCCAGCAGCGCCTCGACAGGTCTCGATGGCTACACCTTC.

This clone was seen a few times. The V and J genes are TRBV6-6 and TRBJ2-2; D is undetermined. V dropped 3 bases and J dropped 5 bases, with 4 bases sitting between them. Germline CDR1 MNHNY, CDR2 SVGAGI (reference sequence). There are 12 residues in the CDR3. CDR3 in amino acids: CASSYNTGELFF. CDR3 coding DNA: TGTGCCAGCAGTTATAATACCGGGGAGCTGTTTTTT.

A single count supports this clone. The DNA of the CDR3 is TGTGCCAGCTCACCCCGGACTAGCGTCGGCGAGACCCAGTACTTC. Translation gives CASSPRTSVGETQYF. The chain couples TRBV18 to TRBJ2-5; 9 bases are shared with TRBD2. With V trimmed by 3 bases and J by 5 bases, 7 bases remained unmatched. CDR3 length: 15 amino acids. The germline V gene has CDR1 KGHSH and CDR2 LQKENI. The variable domain in full, completed from reference TRBV18 and TRBJ2-5, reads NAGVMQNPRHLVRRRGQEARLRCSPMKGHSHVYWYRQLPEEGLKFMVYLQKENIIDESGMPKERFSAEFPKEGPSILRIQQVVRGDSAAYFCASSPRTSVGETQYFGPGTRLLVL.

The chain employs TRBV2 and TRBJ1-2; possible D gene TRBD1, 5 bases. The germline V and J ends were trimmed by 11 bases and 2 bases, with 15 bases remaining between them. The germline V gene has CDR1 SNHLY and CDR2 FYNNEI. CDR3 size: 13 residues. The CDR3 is CAYSGPGNYGYTF. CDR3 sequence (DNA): TGTGCCTATAGTGGGCCAGGGAACTATGGCTACACCTTC.

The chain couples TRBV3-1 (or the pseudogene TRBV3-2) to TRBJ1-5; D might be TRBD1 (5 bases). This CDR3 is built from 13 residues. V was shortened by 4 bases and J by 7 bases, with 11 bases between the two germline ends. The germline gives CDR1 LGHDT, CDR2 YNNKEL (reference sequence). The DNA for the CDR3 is TGTGCCAGCAGCCCAGGGTGGGGACAGCCCCAGCATTTT. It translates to CASSPGWGQPQHF.

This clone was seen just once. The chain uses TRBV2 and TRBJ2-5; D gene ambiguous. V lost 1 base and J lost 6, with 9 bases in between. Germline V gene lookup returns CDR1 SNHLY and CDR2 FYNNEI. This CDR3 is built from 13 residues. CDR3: CASSEEVRQTQYF. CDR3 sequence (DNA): TGTGCCAGCAGTGAAGAAGTGAGGCAGACCCAGTACTTC. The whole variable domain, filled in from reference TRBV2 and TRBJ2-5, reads EPEVTQTPSHQVTQMGQEVILRCVPISNHLYFYWYRQILGQKVEFLVSFYNNEISEKSEIFDDQFSVERPDGSNFTLKIRSTKLEDSAMYFCASSEEVRQTQYFGPGTRLLVL.

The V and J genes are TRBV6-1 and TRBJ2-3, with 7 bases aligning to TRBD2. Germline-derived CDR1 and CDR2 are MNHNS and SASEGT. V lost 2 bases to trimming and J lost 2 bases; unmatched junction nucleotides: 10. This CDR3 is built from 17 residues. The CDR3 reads CASSETGGRAYTDTQYF. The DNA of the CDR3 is TGTGCCAGCAGTGAAACCGGGGGGAGGGCCTACACAGATACGCAGTATTTT.

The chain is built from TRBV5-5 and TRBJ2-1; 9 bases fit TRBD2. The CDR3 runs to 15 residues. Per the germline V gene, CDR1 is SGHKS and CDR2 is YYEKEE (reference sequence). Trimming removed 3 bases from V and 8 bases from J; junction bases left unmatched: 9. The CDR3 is CASSWGLAGSDEQFF. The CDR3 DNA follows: TGTGCCAGCAGCTGGGGGCTAGCGGGGTCCGATGAGCAGTTCTTC.

The CDR3 coding sequence is TGTGCCAGCAGTGACCAGGGTGGGTCCTACAATGAGCAGTTCTTC. Amino acids: CASSDQGGSYNEQFF. V and J are TRBV6-6 and TRBJ2-1; tentative D call: TRBD1 (5 bases). The CDR3 is 15 amino acids. CDR1 is MNHNY and CDR2 is SVGAGI in the germline V gene (reference sequence). The V end was cut by 5 bases, the J end by 1 base, with 12 bases between.

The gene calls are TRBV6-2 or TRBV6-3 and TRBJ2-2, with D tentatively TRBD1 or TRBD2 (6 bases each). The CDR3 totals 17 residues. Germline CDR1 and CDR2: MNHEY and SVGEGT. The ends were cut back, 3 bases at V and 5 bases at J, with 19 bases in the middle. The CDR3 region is CASSYVERGPGTGELFF. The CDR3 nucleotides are TGTGCCAGCAGTTATGTTGAACGGGGGCCAGGGACCGGGGAGCTGTTTTTT.

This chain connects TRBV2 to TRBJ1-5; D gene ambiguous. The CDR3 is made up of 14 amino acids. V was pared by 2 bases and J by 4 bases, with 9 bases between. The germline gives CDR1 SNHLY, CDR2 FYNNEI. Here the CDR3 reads CASSETYGNQPQHF. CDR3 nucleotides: TGTGCCAGCAGTGAAACATACGGGAATCAGCCCCAGCATTTT.

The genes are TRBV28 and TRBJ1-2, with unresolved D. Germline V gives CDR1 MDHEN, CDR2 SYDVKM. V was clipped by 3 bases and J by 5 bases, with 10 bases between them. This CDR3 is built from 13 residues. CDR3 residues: CASSFAQSYGYTF. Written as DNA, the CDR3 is TGTGCCAGCAGTTTTGCCCAGTCATATGGCTACACCTTC.

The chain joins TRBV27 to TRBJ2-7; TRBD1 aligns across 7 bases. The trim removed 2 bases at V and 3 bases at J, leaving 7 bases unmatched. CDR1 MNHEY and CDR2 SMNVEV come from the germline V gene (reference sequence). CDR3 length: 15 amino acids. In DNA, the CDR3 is TGTGCCAGCAGTTTAAGGGGACAGCGAAACTACGAGCAGTACTTC. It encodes CASSLRGQRNYEQYF.

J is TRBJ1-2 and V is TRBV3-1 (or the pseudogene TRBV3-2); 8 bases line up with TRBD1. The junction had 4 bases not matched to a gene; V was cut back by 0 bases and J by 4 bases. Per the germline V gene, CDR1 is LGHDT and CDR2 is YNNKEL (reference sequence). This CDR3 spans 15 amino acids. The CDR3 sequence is CASSQDPGGTYGYTF. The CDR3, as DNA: TGTGCCAGCAGCCAAGATCCAGGGGGCACCTATGGCTACACCTTC.

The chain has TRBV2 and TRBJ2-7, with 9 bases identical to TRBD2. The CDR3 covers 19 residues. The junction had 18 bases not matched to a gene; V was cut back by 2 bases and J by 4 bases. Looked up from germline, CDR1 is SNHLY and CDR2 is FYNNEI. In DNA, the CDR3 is TGTGCCAGCAGTGAACAACAGCGGGGGGAACCCCTGAGCAGATACGAGCAGTACTTC. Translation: CASSEQQRGEPLSRYEQYF. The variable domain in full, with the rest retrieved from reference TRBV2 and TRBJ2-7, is EPEVTQTPSHQVTQMGQEVILRCVPISNHLYFYWYRQILGQKVEFLVSFYNNEISEKSEIFDDQFSVERPDGSNFTLKIRSTKLEDSAMYFCASSEQQRGEPLSRYEQYFGPGTRLTVT.

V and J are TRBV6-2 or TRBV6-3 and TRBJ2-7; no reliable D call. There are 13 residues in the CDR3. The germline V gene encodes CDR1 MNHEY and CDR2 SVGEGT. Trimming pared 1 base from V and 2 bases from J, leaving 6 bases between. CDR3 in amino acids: CASSYYGTYEQYF. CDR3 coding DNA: TGTGCCAGCAGTTACTACGGTACCTACGAGCAGTACTTC.

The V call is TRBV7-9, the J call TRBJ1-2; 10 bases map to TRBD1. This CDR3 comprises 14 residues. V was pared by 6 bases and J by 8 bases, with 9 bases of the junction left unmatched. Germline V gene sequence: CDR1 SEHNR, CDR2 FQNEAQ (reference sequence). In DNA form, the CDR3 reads TGTGCCAGCAGTCCCGGGACAGGGGATCGAGGCTACACCTTC. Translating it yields CASSPGTGDRGYTF.

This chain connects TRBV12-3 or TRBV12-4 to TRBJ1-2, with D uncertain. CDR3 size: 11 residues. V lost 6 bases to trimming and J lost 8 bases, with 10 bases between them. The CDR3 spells CASREGRGYTF. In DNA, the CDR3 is TGTGCCAGCAGAGAAGGACGAGGCTACACCTTC.

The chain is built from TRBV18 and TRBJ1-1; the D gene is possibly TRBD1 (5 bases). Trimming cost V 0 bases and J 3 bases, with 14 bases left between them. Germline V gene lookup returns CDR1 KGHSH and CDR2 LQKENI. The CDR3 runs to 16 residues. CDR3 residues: CASSPPLRGVDTEAFF. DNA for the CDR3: TGTGCCAGCTCACCACCGTTACGGGGCGTGGACACTGAAGCTTTCTTT.

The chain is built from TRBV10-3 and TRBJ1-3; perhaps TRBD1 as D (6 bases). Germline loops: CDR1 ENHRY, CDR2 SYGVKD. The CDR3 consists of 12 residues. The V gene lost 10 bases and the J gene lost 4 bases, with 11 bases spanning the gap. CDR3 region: CATRDIGNTIYF. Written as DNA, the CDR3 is TGTGCCACTAGGGACATCGGAAACACCATATATTTT.

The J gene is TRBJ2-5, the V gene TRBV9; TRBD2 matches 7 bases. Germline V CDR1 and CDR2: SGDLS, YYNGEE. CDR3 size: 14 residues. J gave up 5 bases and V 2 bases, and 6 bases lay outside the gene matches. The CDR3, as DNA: TGTGCCAGCAGCGTGGAAGCGGGGCACGAGACCCAGTACTTC. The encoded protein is CASSVEAGHETQYF.